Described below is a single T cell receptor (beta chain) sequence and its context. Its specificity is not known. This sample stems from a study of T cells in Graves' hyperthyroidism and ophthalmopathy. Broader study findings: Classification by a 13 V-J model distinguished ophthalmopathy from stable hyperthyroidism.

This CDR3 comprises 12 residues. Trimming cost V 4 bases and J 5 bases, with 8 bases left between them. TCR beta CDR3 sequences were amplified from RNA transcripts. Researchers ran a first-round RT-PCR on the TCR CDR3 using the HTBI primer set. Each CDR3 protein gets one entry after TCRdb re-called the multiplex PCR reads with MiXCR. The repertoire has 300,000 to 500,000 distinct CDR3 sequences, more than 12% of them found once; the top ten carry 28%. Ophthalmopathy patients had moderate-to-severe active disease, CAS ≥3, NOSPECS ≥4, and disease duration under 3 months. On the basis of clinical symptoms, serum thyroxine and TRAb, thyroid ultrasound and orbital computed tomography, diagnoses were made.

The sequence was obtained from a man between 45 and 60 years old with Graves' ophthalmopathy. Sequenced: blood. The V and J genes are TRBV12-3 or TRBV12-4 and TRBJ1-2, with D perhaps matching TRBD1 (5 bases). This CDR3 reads CASSSRQYGYTF. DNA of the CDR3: TGTGCCAGCAGTTCCCGACAGTATGGCTACACCTTC.